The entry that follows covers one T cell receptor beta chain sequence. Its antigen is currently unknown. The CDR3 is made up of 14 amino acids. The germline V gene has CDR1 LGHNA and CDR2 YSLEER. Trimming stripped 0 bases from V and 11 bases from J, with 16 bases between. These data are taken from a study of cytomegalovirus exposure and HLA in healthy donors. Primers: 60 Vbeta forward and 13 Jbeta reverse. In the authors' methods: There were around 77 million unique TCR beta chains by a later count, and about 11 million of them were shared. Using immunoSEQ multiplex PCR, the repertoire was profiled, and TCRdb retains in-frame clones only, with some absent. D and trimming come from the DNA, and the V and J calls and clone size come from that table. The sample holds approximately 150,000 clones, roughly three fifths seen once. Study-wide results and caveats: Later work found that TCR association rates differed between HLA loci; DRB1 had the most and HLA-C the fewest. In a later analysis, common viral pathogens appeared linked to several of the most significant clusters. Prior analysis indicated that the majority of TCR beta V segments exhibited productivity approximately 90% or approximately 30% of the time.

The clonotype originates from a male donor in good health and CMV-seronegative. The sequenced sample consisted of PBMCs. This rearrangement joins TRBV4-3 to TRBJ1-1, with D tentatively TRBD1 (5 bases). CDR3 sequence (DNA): TGCGCCAGCAGCCAAGATGTGGACACCCGGCGGGCTTTCTTT. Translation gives CASSQDVDTRRAFF.